This T cell receptor (beta chain) was retrieved from a study of immune evolution from preneoplasia to lung adenocarcinoma. Study-level results: Normal lung had the highest top T cell clone frequencies. Compared with EGFR-mutant or double wild-type lesions, KRAS-mutant nodules were more clonal. Later-stage lesions seemingly showed higher T cell density and diversity than normal lung.

This clone appeared a single time. The antigen is unknown. Repertoires were generated with immunoSEQ multiplex PCR, while TCRdb's copy carries only in-frame clones and drops some. The table has 12,000 or so clones, 85% seen once. This CDR3 has 13 residues. The germline CDR1 and CDR2 sequences are SGHDN and FVKESK. V gave up 1 base and J gave up 7 bases, with 10 bases separating them. Sequencing was carried out using FFPE tissue from an adenomatous hyperplasia lung lesion. As for subset: atypical adenomatous hyperplasia (AAH), lung preneoplasia. This sequence originates from a person aged 50 to 70 with lung adenocarcinoma. V gene TRBV14 combines with J gene TRBJ1-1, with no clear D. CDR3 region: CASSQVGPLEAFF. In DNA form, the CDR3 reads TGTGCCAGCAGCCAAGTAGGTCCCCTTGAAGCTTTCTTT. Supplemented by reference TRBV14 and TRBJ1-1, the full variable domain reads EAGVTQFPSHSVIEKGQTVTLRCDPISGHDNLYWYRRVMGKEIKFLLHFVKESKQDESGMPNNRFLAERTGGTYSTLKVQPAELEDSGVYFCASSQVGPLEAFFGQGTRLTVV.